The 4 T cell receptor beta chains given below trace back to one sample, sequenced in a study of PD-1 blockade in classical Hodgkin lymphoma. Autologous stem cell transplantation was followed by relapse in every patient, and brentuximab vedotin exposure varied. Produced via immunoSEQ multiplex PCR; TCRdb's table is partial and in-frame only. The table shows approximately 61,000 clones, with 80% to 90% occurring only once. The sample consisted of peripheral blood mononuclear cells (PBMCs), taken at baseline. These receptor sequences come from a human donor with classical Hodgkin lymphoma.

The chain recombines TRBV5-1 with TRBJ1-2; D gene unclear. The V end lost 0 bases, the J end lost 2 bases, and 11 bases lay between the germline ends. This CDR3 spans 15 amino acids. Germline values: CDR1 SGHRS, CDR2 YFSETQ. CDR3 DNA: TGCGCCAGCAGCTTGGAGGTCTGGGGAAACTATGGCTACACCTTC. Protein sequence: CASSLEVWGNYGYTF.

The V gene is TRBV5-1, the J gene TRBJ1-2, with a tentative D call TRBD1 (5 bases). The CDR3 length is 14 residues. The ends were cut back, 0 bases at V and 6 bases at J, with 12 bases in the middle. Germline V gives CDR1 SGHRS, CDR2 YFSETQ. For the CDR3, the DNA is TGCGCCAGCAGCTTGGGTGGGGCAGGCGATGGCTACACCTTC. Translating it yields CASSLGGAGDGYTF. The full variable domain, rest sourced from reference TRBV5-1 and TRBJ1-2, is KAGVTQTPRYLIKTRGQQVTLSCSPISGHRSVSWYQQTPGQGLQFLFEYFSETQRNKGNFPGRFSGRQFSNSRSEMNVSTLELGDSALYLCASSLGGAGDGYTFGSGTRLTVV.

The rearrangement uses TRBV27 and TRBJ1-2; 7 nucleotides align to TRBD1. Germline V gene data show CDR1 as MNHEY and CDR2 as SMNVEV (reference sequence). With V trimmed by 6 bases and J by 5 bases, 12 bases remained unmatched. The length of the CDR3 is 15 residues. Here the CDR3 DNA reads TGTGCCAGCAGGTCCTCGACAGGGAAGGGTTATGGCTACACCTTC. Its translation: CASRSSTGKGYGYTF.

The chain carries TRBV27 and TRBJ1-4, with TRBD1 matching over 8 bases. The CDR3 sequence is 14 residues long. The ends lost 5 bases at V and 8 bases at J; junction bases unmatched: 7. The germline V gene has CDR1 MNHEY and CDR2 SMNVEV (reference sequence). The CDR3 sequence is CASSATGVKEKLFF. The CDR3 DNA follows: TGTGCCAGCAGTGCGACAGGGGTTAAGGAAAAACTGTTTTTT. Together with reference TRBV27 and TRBJ1-4, the CDR3 gives the full variable domain: EAQVTQNPRYLITVTGKKLTVTCSQNMNHEYMSWYRQDPGLGLRQIYYSMNVEVTDKGDVPEGYKVSRKEKRNFPLILESPSPNQTSLYFCASSATGVKEKLFFGSGTQLSVL.